This entry lists 15 T cell receptor beta chains sequenced from one sample in a study of shared clonotypes between healthy human individuals. Assay used: immunoSEQ multiplex PCR; TCRdb lists only in-frame clones, some missing. The sample lists 2 million to 2.5 million clones; approximately 90% were seen once. Sequenced input: naive CD4+ T cells from PBMCs. Subset defined: CD45RA+ positively selected. Source of these receptors: a young man in good health. Some clones in this sample may be carry-over from other donors' samples.

V and J are TRBV28 and TRBJ1-1; 8 bases are a match to TRBD1. Per the germline V gene, CDR1 is MDHEN and CDR2 is SYDVKM. This CDR3 contains 12 residues. V lost 11 bases and J lost 6; bases outside the gene matches: 8. CDR3 residues: CASRGQGAEAFF. In DNA, the CDR3 is TGTGCCTCCAGGGGGCAGGGGGCTGAAGCTTTCTTT.

This clone appeared a single time. CDR3 residues: CASWGDYGYTF. Here the CDR3 DNA reads TGTGCCAGCTGGGGGGACTATGGCTACACCTTC. This sequence joins TRBV6-5 and TRBJ1-2; tentative D call: TRBD1 (5 bases). Germline V gives CDR1 MNHEY, CDR2 SVGAGI. The CDR3 consists of 11 residues. The germline V and J ends were trimmed by 8 bases and 3 bases, with 7 bases remaining between them.

V and J are TRBV2 and TRBJ1-2; a weak D match, TRBD1 (5 bases). The CDR3 is 13 amino acids. Between the trimmed V and J ends, which lost 3 bases and 6 bases, there was a span of 11 bases. The germline V gene has CDR1 SNHLY and CDR2 FYNNEI. The CDR3 nucleotides read TGTGCCAGCAGTGAGAGTAGGGGAGATGGCTACACCTTC. Translated, it gives CASSESRGDGYTF.

About this clone: The same CDR3 is also encoded by other DNA sequences in this sample. The chain recombines TRBV19 with TRBJ1-2; D is perhaps TRBD1 (6 bases). The CDR3 consists of 14 residues. V lost 0 bases and J 5 bases, leaving 10 bases between the germline ends. Germline-derived CDR1 and CDR2 are LNHDA and SQIVND (reference sequence). The CDR3 DNA follows: TGTGCCAGTAGTATAGATCGGGGGGCATATGGCTACACCTTC. Translating it yields CASSIDRGAYGYTF.

This chain links TRBV28 with TRBJ2-1, with 7 bases aligning to TRBD2. J gave up 6 bases and V 4 bases, and 12 bases lay outside the gene matches. Germline lookup yields CDR1 MDHEN and CDR2 SYDVKM. This CDR3 region has 16 residues. The CDR3 DNA sequence: TGTGCCAGCAGTTCCTCCTGGGGGGGTAGGTCCAATGAGCAGTTCTTC. This gives the protein CASSSSWGGRSNEQFF.

The chain links TRBV6-5 to TRBJ1-1; a weak D match, TRBD1 (5 bases). Between the trimmed V and J ends, which lost 5 bases and 0 bases, there was a span of 13 bases. The CDR3 totals 15 residues. CDR1 and CDR2 from the germline V gene are MNHEY and SVGAGI. The CDR3, as DNA: TGTGCCAGCAGTAAGGACGCGGACATGAACACTGAAGCTTTCTTT. This codes for CASSKDADMNTEAFF.

The V call is TRBV5-1, the J call TRBJ1-4; no reliable D call. Between the trimmed V and J ends, which lost 4 bases and 5 bases, there was a span of 18 bases. The CDR3 length is 16 residues. The V gene's germline CDR1 is SGHRS and CDR2 YFSETQ. CDR3 nucleotide sequence: TGCGCCAGCAGCCCCGATTCCCGTGTATCAAATGAAAAACTGTTTTTT. As protein: CASSPDSRVSNEKLFF. The full variable domain, completed using reference TRBV5-1 and TRBJ1-4, is KAGVTQTPRYLIKTRGQQVTLSCSPISGHRSVSWYQQTPGQGLQFLFEYFSETQRNKGNFPGRFSGRQFSNSRSEMNVSTLELGDSALYLCASSPDSRVSNEKLFFGSGTQLSVL.

The chain employs TRBV9 and TRBJ1-1; 8 bases align to TRBD1. This CDR3 spans 15 amino acids. Losses at the gene ends were 3 bases for V and 5 bases for J; bases not matched to a gene: 9. Germline values: CDR1 SGDLS, CDR2 YYNGEE. The CDR3 DNA reads TGTGCCAGCAGCGCCCTCGGACAGGGAATAACTGAAGCTTTCTTT. Protein: CASSALGQGITEAFF.

The chain carries TRBV5-6 and TRBJ2-5; 9 bases map to TRBD1. CDR3 length: 14 residues. Germline CDR1 is SGHDT and CDR2 is YYEEEE. Germline trimming cut 4 bases from V and 4 bases from J; bases unmatched to any gene: 5. The CDR3 here is CASSGPGQGETQYF. CDR3 bases: TGTGCCAGCAGCGGACCGGGACAGGGAGAGACCCAGTACTTC.

The chain recombines TRBV6-1 with TRBJ1-5; unclear D gene. This CDR3 has 13 amino acids. V was pared by 8 bases and J by 1 base, with 9 bases between. Germline V gene lookup returns CDR1 MNHNS and CDR2 SASEGT. The CDR3 sequence: CASVISSNQPQHF. CDR3 DNA sequence: TGTGCCAGCGTCATCTCCAGCAATCAGCCCCAGCATTTT.

In this sample, this clone turned up once. The chain is built from TRBV5-1 and TRBJ2-5; 7 nucleotides agree with TRBD2. Germline loops: CDR1 SGHRS, CDR2 YFSETQ. This CDR3 is built from 13 residues. V lost 4 bases to trimming and J lost 3 bases; unmatched junction nucleotides: 3. For the CDR3, the DNA is TGCGCCAGCAGCCAGCGGGAAGAAGAGACCCAGTACTTC. Its protein product is CASSQREEETQYF.

This rearrangement joins TRBV6-6 to TRBJ1-5; no clear D. The CDR3 has 13 residues. V lost 2 bases and J lost 5, with 7 bases in between. CDR1 is MNHNY, CDR2 SVGAGI, per germline (reference sequence). CDR3 amino acids: CASSYQRYQPQHF. In DNA form, the CDR3 reads TGTGCCAGCAGTTACCAGCGATATCAGCCCCAGCATTTT.

This clone was recorded once. The chain uses TRBV28 and TRBJ1-2; maybe TRBD1 (6 bases). The germline CDR1 and CDR2 sequences are MDHEN and SYDVKM. The CDR3 extends over 16 amino acids. The V end was cut by 2 bases, the J end by 5 bases, with 18 bases between. Here the CDR3 reads CASSLKLAGVRYGYTF. DNA of the CDR3: TGTGCCAGCAGTTTAAAGTTAGCAGGGGTGAGATATGGCTACACCTTC.

The rearrangement uses TRBV28 and TRBJ2-7; 9 bases are a match to TRBD2. Germline-derived CDR1 and CDR2 are MDHEN and SYDVKM. The CDR3 has 16 residues. V gave up 2 bases and J gave up 1 base; unmatched junction bases: 6. DNA of the CDR3: TGTGCCAGCAGTTTAATAGGACTAGCGTATTCCTACGAGCAGTACTTC. This codes for CASSLIGLAYSYEQYF.

This chain joins TRBV4-2 and TRBJ2-7; 7 nucleotides match TRBD2. The trim removed 5 bases at V and 2 bases at J, leaving 3 bases unmatched. Germline-derived CDR1 and CDR2 are LGHNA and YNFKEQ. The CDR3 runs 13 residues. The CDR3 is CASSEAGPYEQYF. The CDR3 region has the DNA TGTGCCAGCAGCGAAGCGGGGCCCTACGAGCAGTACTTC.